The TCR delta chain under discussion was sequenced for a study of gammadelta T cells in human blood. Regarding the study as a whole: Polyclonal expansion of innate γδ T cells after birth appeared microbially driven.

TCRdb processed the RT-PCR reads again with the CATT caller. The table has hundreds of delta-chain clones, 5% seen once; the top ten hold around 86%. CDR3 length: 18 residues. The germline CDR1 and CDR2 sequences are GEAIGNYY and EKD. This clone was seen more than once but under ten times. Its antigen is unidentified. A far larger clone lies a single base away; this is likely a read error. Other DNA sequences in the same sample also yield this CDR3. The sample taken for sequencing was Vgamma9Vdelta2 gamma-delta T cells from cord blood. V and J are TRDV2 and TRDJ3; 8 bases map to TRDD3. The TCR comes from a newborn. In DNA form, the CDR3 reads TGTGCCTGTGACGTACTGGGGGTTAGCTCCTGGGATACCCGACAGATGTTTTTC. It yields the protein CACDVLGVSSWDTRQMFF.